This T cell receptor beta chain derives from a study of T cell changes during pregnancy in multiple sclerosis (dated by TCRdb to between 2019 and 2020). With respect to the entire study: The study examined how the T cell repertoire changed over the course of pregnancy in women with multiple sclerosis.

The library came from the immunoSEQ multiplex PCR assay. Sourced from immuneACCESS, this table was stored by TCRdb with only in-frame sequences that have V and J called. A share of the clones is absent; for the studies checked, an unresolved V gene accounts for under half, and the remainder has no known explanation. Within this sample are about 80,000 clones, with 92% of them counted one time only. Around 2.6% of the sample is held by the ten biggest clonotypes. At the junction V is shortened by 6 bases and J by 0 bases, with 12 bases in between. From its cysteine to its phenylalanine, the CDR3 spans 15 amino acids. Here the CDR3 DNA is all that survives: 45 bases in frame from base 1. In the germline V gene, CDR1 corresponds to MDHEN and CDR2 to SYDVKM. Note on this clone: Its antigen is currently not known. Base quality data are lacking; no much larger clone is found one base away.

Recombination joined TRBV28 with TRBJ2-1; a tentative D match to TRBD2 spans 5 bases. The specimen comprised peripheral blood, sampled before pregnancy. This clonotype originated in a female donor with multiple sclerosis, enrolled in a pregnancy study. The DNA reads TGTGCCAGCAGGCGGGCCCCGAGCTCCTACAATGAGCAGTTCTTC. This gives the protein CASRRAPSSYNEQFF.